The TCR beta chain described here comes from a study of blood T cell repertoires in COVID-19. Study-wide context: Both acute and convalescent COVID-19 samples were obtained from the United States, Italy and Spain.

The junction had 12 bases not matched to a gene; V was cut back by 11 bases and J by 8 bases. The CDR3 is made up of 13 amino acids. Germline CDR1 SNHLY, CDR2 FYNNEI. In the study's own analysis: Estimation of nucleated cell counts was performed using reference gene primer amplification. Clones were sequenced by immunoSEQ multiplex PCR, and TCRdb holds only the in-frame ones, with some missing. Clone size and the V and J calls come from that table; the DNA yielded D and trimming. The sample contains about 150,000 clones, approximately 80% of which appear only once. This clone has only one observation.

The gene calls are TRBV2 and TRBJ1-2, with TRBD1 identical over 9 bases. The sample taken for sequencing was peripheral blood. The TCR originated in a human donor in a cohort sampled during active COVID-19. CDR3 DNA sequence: TGTGCCGGATGGGACAGGGTAATTTTAGGCTACACCTTC. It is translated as CAGWDRVILGYTF.